This is a list of T cell receptor beta chains from one sample in a study of T cell repertoires in cytomegalovirus infection. No cognate antigen is known for these TCRs. TCRdb re-called the reads with MiXCR, one entry per CDR3 protein. The table lists tens of thousands of distinct CDR3 sequences, around 30% of them singletons. This specimen was CD8+ T cells from cultured PBMCs, taken from culture after CMV antigen stimulation. The receptor source for this set is a human donor in good health (CMV status not recorded). Some clones in this sample may be carry-over from other donors' samples. Both conserved end residues are part of each CDR3. Fields, in order: CDR3 length, J gene, V gene, clone size, D gene, CDR3 DNA, CDR3 protein. The D gene is left open where the match is weak. Part of the rows lack a size; the others show once, few, many or a class for expanded clones.

>13|TRBJ2-7|TRBV6-2/TRBV6-3|few|-
TGTGCCAGCAGTTCCAGGGTCGCAAACGAGCAGTACTTC
CASSSRVANEQYF
>15|TRBJ1-1|TRBV11-2|-|-
TGTGCCACTCAACCGGGGGGCAGGGTCGACACTGAAGCTTTCTTT
CATQPGGRVDTEAFF
>16|TRBJ2-2|TRBV7-6|many|TRBD2
TGTGCCAGCAGCCCTACTAGCGGGAGCGGCACCGGGGAGCTGTTTTTT
CASSPTSGSGTGELFF
>15|TRBJ2-5|TRBV19|-|-
TGTGCCAGTAGTATTTCGTCGGGGCACCAAGAGACCCAGTACTTC
CASSISSGHQETQYF
>17|TRBJ1-1|TRBV6-1|many|TRBD1
TGTGCCAGCAAGGGTGACAGGACAGGGTATATGAACACTGAAGCTTTCTTT
CASKGDRTGYMNTEAFF
>17|TRBJ2-7|TRBV20-1|-|TRBD1
TGCAGTGCTAGTCTTTGGGCCGGGACAGGGTATTCCTACGAGCAGTACTTC
CSASLWAGTGYSYEQYF
>14|TRBJ1-2|TRBV27|many|-
TGTGCCAGCAGTTTATCAACCCTTACGGGGGGCTACACCTTC
CASSLSTLTGGYTF
>15|TRBJ2-2|TRBV27|-|TRBD2
TGTGCCAGCAGTCCCCTTAGGGAGGGTCCCGGGGAGCTGTTTTTT
CASSPLREGPGELFF
>17|TRBJ1-6|TRBV6-8|few|-
TGTGCCAGCAGGCTAACAGGGTGGAGAACAATGGAATCACCCCTCCACTTT
CASRLTGWRTMESPLHF
>15|TRBJ2-7|TRBV4-1|-|-
TGCGCCAGCAGCCAAGAAAGGGACGGATACTACGAGCAGTACTTC
CASSQERDGYYEQYF
>18|TRBJ2-2|TRBV12-3/TRBV12-4|many|TRBD2
TGTGCCAGCAGTTTAGGTCCGGCGGGGGGGCCCATCACCGGGGAGCTGTTTTTT
CASSLGPAGGPITGELFF
>15|TRBJ1-2|TRBV29-1|many|-
TGCAGCGTTGAAGGGTGGGGTAGCGCCGTCTATGGCTACACCTTC
CSVEGWGSAVYGYTF
>12|TRBJ2-5|TRBV2|-|-
TGTGCCAGCAAGCTGCTCGGGGAGACCCAGTACTTC
CASKLLGETQYF
>14|TRBJ2-1|TRBV10-2|-|-
TGCGCCAGCAGTGACGGCAGTGCCTACAATGAGCAGTTCTTC
CASSDGSAYNEQFF
>16|TRBJ2-5|TRBV2|-|TRBD2
TGTGCCAGCGTAAATGCGGGGGGGCCGAAGAAAGAGACCCAGTACTTC
CASVNAGGPKKETQYF
>15|TRBJ2-5|TRBV27|-|-
TGTGCCAGCAGTTTATTTGCGGGCGCCTGGGAGACCCAGTACTTC
CASSLFAGAWETQYF
>14|TRBJ1-5|TRBV19|few|-
TGTGCCAGTACCGAACGGGAGCTCAATCAGCCCCAGCATTTT
CASTERELNQPQHF
>13|TRBJ1-1|TRBV10-2|few|TRBD1
TGCGCCAGCGGTGGACAGGGCTCCACTGAAGCTTTCTTT
CASGGQGSTEAFF
>12|TRBJ1-1|TRBV12-3/TRBV12-4|few|-
TGTGCCAGCAGTTCTACAAGTGCTGAAGCTTTCTTT
CASSSTSAEAFF
>14|TRBJ1-6|TRBV2|many|TRBD1
TGTGCCAGCAGTCGGACAGGGGGAGGTTCACCCCTCCACTTT
CASSRTGGGSPLHF
>13|TRBJ2-7|TRBV19|few|TRBD1
TGTGCCAGTAGTGTACAGGGGGGCTACGAGCAGTACTTC
CASSVQGGYEQYF
>20|TRBJ1-4|TRBV7-9|many|TRBD1
TGTGCCAGCAGCCACGACCTAACAGGGGGTGTGAGTCCAACTAATGAAAAACTGTTTTTT
CASSHDLTGGVSPTNEKLFF
>14|TRBJ2-1|TRBV10-2|-|-
TGCGCCAGCAGTGATAGACAGTACTACAATGAGCAGTTCTTC
CASSDRQYYNEQFF
>13|TRBJ1-1|TRBV27|-|-
TGTGCCAGCAGTTTTAGAGCCGGGACTGAAGCTTTCTTT
CASSFRAGTEAFF
>16|TRBJ2-1|TRBV7-8|many|TRBD2
TGTGCCAGCAGCTCCTTAGCGGGAGGCGGGTACAATGAGCAGTTCTTC
CASSSLAGGGYNEQFF
>15|TRBJ2-7|TRBV7-9|few|-
TGTGCCAGCAGCGAACCCCGGGACGGGGGCTACGAGCAGTACTTC
CASSEPRDGGYEQYF
>18|TRBJ2-3|TRBV9|-|-
TGTGCCAGCAGCACCCCACGGGGGGTGGGGGCTAGCACAGATACGCAGTATTTT
CASSTPRGVGASTDTQYF
>14|TRBJ2-7|TRBV20-1|few|-
TGCAGTGCTAGAGGGCCCGCAAGCTCCTACGAGCAGTACTTC
CSARGPASSYEQYF
>17|TRBJ1-2|TRBV7-3|-|-
TGTGCCAGCAGCTTTATTGGGACCGGGACTGCGAATTTTGGCTACACCTTC
CASSFIGTGTANFGYTF
>14|TRBJ2-7|TRBV6-1|few|TRBD2
TGTGCCAGCAGTGAAGGGGGGGGGTCCTACGAGCAGTACTTC
CASSEGGGSYEQYF
>14|TRBJ2-1|TRBV2|few|TRBD1
TGTGCCAGCGGGGGACAGGGGACCTACAATGAGCAGTTCTTC
CASGGQGTYNEQFF
>16|TRBJ2-2|TRBV27|-|TRBD1
TGTGCCAGCAGCGACCGGGACAGGGGTTTGACCGGGGAGCTGTTTTTT
CASSDRDRGLTGELFF
>15|TRBJ2-7|TRBV7-9|-|TRBD2
TGTGCCAGCAGCTCCGGACTAGCGACTTGGGACGAGCAGTACTTC
CASSSGLATWDEQYF
>15|TRBJ2-7|TRBV27|-|TRBD2
TGTGCCAGCAGTTTATCTAGCGGGCCAACCTACGAGCAGTACTTC
CASSLSSGPTYEQYF
>14|TRBJ2-7|TRBV9|few|TRBD1
TGTGCCAGCAGCGGGGGACAGCGCTCCTACGAGCAGTACTTC
CASSGGQRSYEQYF
>15|TRBJ1-5|TRBV4-2|many|TRBD1
TGTGCCAGCAGCCCTCGACAGGGATTAGAACAGCCCCAGCATTTT
CASSPRQGLEQPQHF
>13|TRBJ2-7|TRBV29-1|-|TRBD1
TGCAGCATCCGGGACAGGGGTTCCTACGAGCAGTACTTC
CSIRDRGSYEQYF
>17|TRBJ2-5|TRBV2|-|TRBD2
TGTGCCAGCAGTACTCCTCGAGTACTAGCGGGGGAAGAGACCCAGTACTTC
CASSTPRVLAGEETQYF
>13|TRBJ2-7|TRBV7-6|-|-
TGTGCCAGCAGCTTAGAAGGGCGGGTCGAGCAGTACTTC
CASSLEGRVEQYF
>16|TRBJ2-5|TRBV6-2/TRBV6-3|-|-
TGTGCCAGCAGCCCCGCCTGGGGCTTAGACCAAGAGACCCAGTACTTC
CASSPAWGLDQETQYF
>14|TRBJ1-3|TRBV28|-|-
TGTGCCAGCAGTTTGCGGGGGTCCCGAAACACCATATATTTT
CASSLRGSRNTIYF